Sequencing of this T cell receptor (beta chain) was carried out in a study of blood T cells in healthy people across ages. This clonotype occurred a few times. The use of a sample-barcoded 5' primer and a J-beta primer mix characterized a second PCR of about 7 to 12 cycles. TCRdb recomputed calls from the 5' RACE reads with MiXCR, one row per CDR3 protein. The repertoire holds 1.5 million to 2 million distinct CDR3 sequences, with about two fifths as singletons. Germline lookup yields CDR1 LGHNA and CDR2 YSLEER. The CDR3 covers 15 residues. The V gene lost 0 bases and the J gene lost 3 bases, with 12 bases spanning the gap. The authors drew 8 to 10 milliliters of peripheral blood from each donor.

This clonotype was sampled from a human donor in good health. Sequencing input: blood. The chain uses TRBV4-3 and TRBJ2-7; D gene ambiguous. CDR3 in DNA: TGCGCCAGCAGCCAAGATCTGGGTAGAATCTACGAGCAGTACTTC. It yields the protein CASSQDLGRIYEQYF.